This TCR beta chain was captured in a study of blood T cells in healthy people across ages. Germline-derived CDR1 and CDR2 are MNHEY and SMNVEV (reference sequence). Trimming removed 2 bases at V and 0 bases at J, with 11 bases between. The CDR3 is 16 residues long. Study findings and constraints: Donors of long life had a larger count of naive CD4+ cells and greater diversity than aged donors. Estimates drawn from one million T cells were deemed to understate diversity.

Sample-barcoded 5' priming and a J-beta primer mix drove a second PCR of roughly 6 to 12 cycles. The template-switch adaptor, which had 12 random nucleotides, put a tag on each cDNA molecule. TCRdb fed the 5' RACE reads into MiXCR, producing one record per CDR3 protein. This table holds some 1.5 million distinct CDR3 sequences, roughly two fifths found once. This clonotype was seen a few times. Its antigen remains unidentified. This sequence joins TRBV27 and TRBJ2-1; no definite D call. The sample was blood. This TCR came from a woman aged 18-30 years in good health. The CDR3 region is CASSLRRSTSYNEQFF. The CDR3 nucleotides are TGTGCCAGCAGTTTAAGACGCAGCACCTCCTACAATGAGCAGTTCTTC.